This T cell receptor beta chain was profiled in a study of long-term antiretroviral therapy in people with HIV. Every donor had one or more pre-ART and two or more post-ART PBMC samples. Participants living with HIV all received treatment in the United States. This clone was seen a handful of times. Its antigen is not known. Findings and caveats of the study: Pre-ART clonal expansions dominated every time point's repertoire.

Germline assignment: CDR1 SNHLY and CDR2 FYNNEI. The CDR3 is 11 amino acids. The V end was cut by 1 base, the J end by 4 bases, with 2 bases between. Samples were assayed with immunoSEQ v3.0 at survey level. The data were produced by immunoSEQ multiplex PCR, yet TCRdb's version contains in-frame clones alone and is incomplete. The data hold around 23,000 clones, with almost 85% observed a single time. The chain is built from TRBV2 and TRBJ2-7; unclear D gene. The receptor's source is a man in his fifties with HIV. Specimen: unsorted PBMCs, collected 0.3 years after starting antiretroviral therapy. CDR3 nucleotides: TGTGCCAGCAGTGAAGGTTACGAGCAGTACTTC. This encodes CASSEGYEQYF.